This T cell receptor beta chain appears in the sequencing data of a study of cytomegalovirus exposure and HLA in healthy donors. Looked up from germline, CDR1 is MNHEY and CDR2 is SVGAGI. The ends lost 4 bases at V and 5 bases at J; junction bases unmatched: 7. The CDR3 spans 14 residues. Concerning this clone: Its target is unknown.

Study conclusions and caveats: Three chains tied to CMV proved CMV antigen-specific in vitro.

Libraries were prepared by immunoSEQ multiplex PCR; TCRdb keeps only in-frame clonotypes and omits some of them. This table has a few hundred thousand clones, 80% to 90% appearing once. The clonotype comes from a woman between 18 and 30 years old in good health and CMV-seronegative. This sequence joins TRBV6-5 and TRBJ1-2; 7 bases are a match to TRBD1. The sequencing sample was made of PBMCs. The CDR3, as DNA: TGTGCCAGCAGTTCCACAGGGGTAGGATATGGCTACACCTTC. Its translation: CASSSTGVGYGYTF.